This passage covers 7 T cell receptor beta chains from one sample sequenced in a study of blood T cell repertoires in COVID-19. Profiled with immunoSEQ multiplex PCR; TCRdb holds only in-frame clones, not every one. Of about 100,000 clones listed, approximately 89% are singletons. Sequencing was carried out using peripheral blood. These receptors were taken from a man aged 50 or older with active COVID-19.

The rearrangement links TRBV7-8 to TRBJ2-7; the match to TRBD2 covers 8 bases. Germline V CDR1 and CDR2: SGHVS, FQNEAQ. The CDR3 runs 15 residues. The J segment lost 2 bases and the V segment lost 2 bases, leaving 5 bases of the junction unmatched. Here the CDR3 DNA reads TGTGCCAGCAGCTTAAGCGGGAGAGTCCCCTACGAGCAGTACGTC. This codes for CASSLSGRVPYEQYV.

The chain links TRBV24-1 to TRBJ1-5, with D possibly TRBD1 on 6 matching bases. Looked up from germline, CDR1 is KGHDR and CDR2 is SFDVKD. CDR3 size: 14 residues. The ends were cut back, 4 bases at V and 6 bases at J, with 12 bases in the middle. The CDR3 region has the DNA TGTGCCACCAGTGAGCACAGGGACGGTCAGCCCCAGCATTTT. Amino acids: CATSEHRDGQPQHF.

The chain links TRBV9 to TRBJ1-3; a weak D match, TRBD1 (5 bases). The CDR3 is 15 amino acids. Per the germline V gene, CDR1 is SGDLS and CDR2 is YYNGEE. Deletions cut 3 bases from V and 0 bases from J, with 10 bases between. CDR3 region: CASSGRGDSGNTIYF. CDR3 bases: TGTGCCAGCAGCGGGCGGGGGGACTCTGGAAACACCATATATTTT.

This clone was recorded only once. This CDR3 reads CASSFGRLDRGNYNSPLHF. DNA for the CDR3: TGTGCCAGCAGCTTCGGGAGACTGGACAGGGGGAACTATAATTCACCCCTCCACTTT. The chain uses TRBV5-5 and TRBJ1-6, with 10 bases identical to TRBD1. Trimming cost V 2 bases and J 3 bases; bases outside gene matches: 11. The CDR3 is made up of 19 amino acids. Germline assignment: CDR1 SGHKS and CDR2 YYEKEE (reference sequence).

The V gene is TRBV3-1 (or the pseudogene TRBV3-2), the J gene TRBJ2-7, with D tentatively TRBD1 (7 bases). The CDR3 sequence is 18 residues long. With 1 base removed from V and 1 base from J, the gap between germline ends came to 20 bases. Germline assignment: CDR1 LGHDT and CDR2 YNNKEL (reference sequence). CDR3 bases: TGTGCCAGCAGCCAAGGGACAGGAGGGGGGACGCGATCCTACGAGCAGTACTTC. This translates into CASSQGTGGGTRSYEQYF.

The genes are TRBV7-3 and TRBJ2-3; 7 bases are shared with TRBD2. With 2 bases clipped from V and 4 bases from J, the junction kept 3 bases outside the gene matches. The germline V gene encodes CDR1 SGHTA and CDR2 FQGTGA. The CDR3 covers 14 residues. The CDR3 protein is CASSLRRGADTQYF. In DNA, the CDR3 is TGTGCCAGCAGCTTACGACGGGGGGCAGATACGCAGTATTTT.

CDR3: CASSLAAQEQFF. CDR3 sequence (DNA): TGCGCCAGCAGCTTGGCCGCACAGGAGCAGTTCTTC. The chain links TRBV5-1 to TRBJ2-1, with unresolved D. This CDR3 is 12 amino acids long. Trimming took 0 bases from V and 10 from J, leaving 8 bases between them. Per germline, CDR1 SGHRS and CDR2 YFSETQ.